The TCR beta chain under discussion was sequenced for a study of PD-L1 blockade in urothelial cancer. Study in general: Anywhere from 0 to 3 prior chemotherapy regimens had been received by patients. Blood samples contained a median 141,255 T cells. Overall study results and limits: Those with durable benefit had larger increases in tumor-associated blood clones at 3 weeks.

The CDR3 covers 12 residues. The ends lost 7 bases at V and 7 bases at J; junction bases unmatched: 7. The germline V gene encodes CDR1 SQVTM and CDR2 ANQGSEA. Synthetic analogs of TCR templates were spiked into every PCR. Generated by immunoSEQ multiplex PCR, the TCRdb table keeps only in-frame clones and is missing some. The table has about 85,000 clones, 85% to 90% seen once; the top ten hold around 14%. On this clone itself: The antigen is unknown.

Time point defined: pretreatment peripheral blood. Here the sequenced sample was PBMCs, taken around atezolizumab (anti-PD-L1) treatment. The chain couples TRBV29-1 to TRBJ2-1, with 7 bases aligning to TRBD2. The TCR was taken from a man between 60 and 70 years old with urothelial cancer. The CDR3 loop reads CSARDYRNEQFF. CDR3 in DNA: TGCAGCGCCCGGGACTACCGAAATGAGCAGTTCTTC.